The rows below give T cell receptor beta chains drawn from one sample of a study of cytotoxic CD8 clonotypes in ibrutinib-treated CLL. Libraries were prepared by immunoSEQ multiplex PCR; TCRdb keeps only in-frame clonotypes and omits some of them. The sample contains approximately 97,000 clones, more than 70% of which appear only once. The starting material was PBMCs, obtained after 24 months of ibrutinib treatment. The receptors originated from a human donor with chronic lymphocytic leukemia. Each CDR3 is given with its conserved first and last residue. D genes are given only for firm matches.

v_call	j_call	d_call	cdr3_aa
TRBV6-1	TRBJ1-1	.	CASVLNTEAFF
TRBV28	TRBJ2-5	TRBD2	CASRRSGRGLGTQYF
TRBV20-1	TRBJ1-2	TRBD1	CSAPRDRGFTF
TRBV15	TRBJ1-5	.	CATSRVRAQPQHF
TRBV6-6	TRBJ2-1	TRBD2	CASSSSSSGKRNEQFF
TRBV27	TRBJ2-7	TRBD1	CASSFSLSGRGIDEQYF
TRBV5-1	TRBJ2-1	TRBD2	CASSLGGLTSSYNEQFF
TRBV11-1	TRBJ2-3	.	CASSLGQGLRTDTQYF
TRBV10-1	TRBJ2-2	.	CASRQNTGELFF
TRBV30	TRBJ1-2	.	CASVTGIVGYTF
TRBV27	TRBJ2-6	.	CATGVRGSGANVLTF
TRBV7-8	TRBJ1-4	.	CASSLVEGQREKLFF
TRBV7-6	TRBJ1-2	TRBD1	CASRPPGQGDYGYTF
TRBV19	TRBJ2-7	.	CASKRQVGSYEQYF
TRBV7-3	TRBJ1-1	.	CASSLGQLGSGTEAFF
TRBV18	TRBJ1-6	TRBD1	CASSKDRVNSPLHF
TRBV6-1	TRBJ2-1	TRBD1	CASRRDSDSYNEQFF
TRBV29-1	TRBJ2-3	.	CSVATGTSTDTQYF
TRBV5-1	TRBJ2-1	TRBD1	CASSLGGTGDAEQFF
TRBV2	TRBJ2-7	.	CASSPLLGSYEQYF
TRBV18	TRBJ2-5	.	CASSTNNVGPETQYF
TRBV7-6	TRBJ2-5	.	CASSASKETQYF
TRBV27	TRBJ2-2	.	CASNRGGTGELFF
TRBV4-1	TRBJ2-7	.	CASSQGAPVRGSSYEQYF
TRBV4-1	TRBJ2-5	TRBD2	CASSQDQAGAIWETQYF
TRBV5-1	TRBJ2-2	.	CASSETRANTGELFF
TRBV11-2	TRBJ2-7	TRBD1	CASSLEWGQGSDEQYF
TRBV6-6	TRBJ2-1	TRBD2	CASSYAAGGFYEQFF
TRBV10-2	TRBJ1-5	.	CASSEGSPNQPQHF
TRBV4-1	TRBJ1-3	TRBD1	CASSQWTGSGNTIYF
TRBV7-9	TRBJ1-2	.	CASSAVPGTNYGYTF
TRBV29-1	TRBJ2-2	.	CSVPGEVPGELFF
TRBV7-2	TRBJ2-7	TRBD1	CASSGDSLVLSYEQYF
TRBV5-6	TRBJ1-5	TRBD1	CASSRGLFSNQPQHF
TRBV7-2	TRBJ2-2	.	CASSPRGAGELFF
TRBV29-1	TRBJ2-7	TRBD2	CSVVGLATTREQYF
TRBV29-1	TRBJ2-1	.	CSVDSVGYRLGNEQFF
TRBV27	TRBJ2-2	.	CASSLTEMERGTGELFF
TRBV2	TRBJ2-1	TRBD2	CASRPAGAGYNEQFF
TRBV7-9	TRBJ2-7	.	CASSLWGNYEQYF
TRBV2	TRBJ2-5	TRBD1	CASSDQGAQETQYF
TRBV7-2	TRBJ2-7	TRBD2	CASQHSGGNEQYF
TRBV5-8	TRBJ1-5	.	CASSLGPRGYSNQPQHF
TRBV6-1	TRBJ2-5	.	CASSEGAGGASQTQYF
TRBV7-3	TRBJ2-1	.	CASSLNSGRNNEQFF
TRBV30	TRBJ2-5	.	CAWAARERETQYF
TRBV5-8	TRBJ2-3	.	CASSVRGSPTDTQYF
TRBV15	TRBJ2-1	.	CATSQKQGQFF
TRBV7-2	TRBJ2-3	.	CASSLSADTQYF
TRBV7-8	TRBJ1-2	.	CASSPRQALGYGYTF
TRBV28	TRBJ1-2	.	CASSPPVTYGYTF
TRBV4-2	TRBJ2-7	.	CASSQALGPREQYF
TRBV18	TRBJ1-1	.	CASSPANSEAFF
TRBV6-1	TRBJ2-4	TRBD2	CASRLAGLAKNIQYF
TRBV30	TRBJ2-3	.	CAWSQGDTQYF
TRBV18	TRBJ2-7	TRBD1	CASSPTGQGIGEQYF
TRBV18	TRBJ2-1	TRBD2	CASSRRTSGRSEQFF